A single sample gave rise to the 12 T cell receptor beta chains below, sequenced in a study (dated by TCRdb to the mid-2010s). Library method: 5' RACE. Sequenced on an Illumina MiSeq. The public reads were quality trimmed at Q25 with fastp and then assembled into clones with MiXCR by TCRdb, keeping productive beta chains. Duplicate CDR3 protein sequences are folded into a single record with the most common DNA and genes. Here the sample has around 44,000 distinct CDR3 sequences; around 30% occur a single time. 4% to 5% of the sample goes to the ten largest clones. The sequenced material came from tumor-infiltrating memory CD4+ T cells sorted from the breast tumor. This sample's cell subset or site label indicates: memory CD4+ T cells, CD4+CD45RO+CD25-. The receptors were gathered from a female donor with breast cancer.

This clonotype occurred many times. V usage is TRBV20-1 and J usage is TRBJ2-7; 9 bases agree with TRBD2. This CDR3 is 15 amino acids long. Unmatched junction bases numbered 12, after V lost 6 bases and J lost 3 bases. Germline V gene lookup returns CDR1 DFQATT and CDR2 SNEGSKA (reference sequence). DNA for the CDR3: TGCAGTGCCCCTCAGGCGAGCGGGAGGATCTACGAGCAGTACTTC. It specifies CSAPQASGRIYEQYF.

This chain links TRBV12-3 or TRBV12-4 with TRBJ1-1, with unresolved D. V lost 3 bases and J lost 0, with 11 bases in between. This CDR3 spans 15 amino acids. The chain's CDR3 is CASSFGRSMNTEAFF. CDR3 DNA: TGTGCCAGCAGTTTCGGACGTTCAATGAACACTGAAGCTTTCTTT.

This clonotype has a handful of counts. In DNA form, the CDR3 reads TGCGCCAGCAGCCGGGATGGACAGGCGGCGGGTCAGCCCCAGCATTTT. It codes for CASSRDGQAAGQPQHF. The chain combines TRBV4-1 with TRBJ1-5, with 7 bases fitting TRBD1. Germline lookup yields CDR1 MGHRA and CDR2 YSYEKL. There are 16 residues in the CDR3. J lost 6 bases, V lost 4 bases, and 12 bases had no gene match.

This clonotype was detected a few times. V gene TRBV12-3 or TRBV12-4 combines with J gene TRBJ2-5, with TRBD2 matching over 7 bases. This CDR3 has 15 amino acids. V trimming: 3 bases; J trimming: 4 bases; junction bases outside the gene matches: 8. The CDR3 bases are TGTGCCAGCAGTTTTGGGCCCCGCGGGAGAGAGACCCAGTACTTC. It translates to CASSFGPRGRETQYF.

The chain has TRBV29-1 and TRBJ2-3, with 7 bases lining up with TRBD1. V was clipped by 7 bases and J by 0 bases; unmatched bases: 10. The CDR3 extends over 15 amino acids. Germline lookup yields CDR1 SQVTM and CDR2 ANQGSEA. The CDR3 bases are TGCAGCGCAAGAGACAGGGCCACTAGCACAGATACGCAGTATTTT. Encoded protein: CSARDRATSTDTQYF.

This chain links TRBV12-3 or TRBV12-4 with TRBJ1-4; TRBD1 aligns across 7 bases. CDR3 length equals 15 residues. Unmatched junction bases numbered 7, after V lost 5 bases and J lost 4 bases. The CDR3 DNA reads TGTGCCAGCAGTACCGGGACAGCTTTTAATGAAAAACTGTTTTTT. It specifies CASSTGTAFNEKLFF.

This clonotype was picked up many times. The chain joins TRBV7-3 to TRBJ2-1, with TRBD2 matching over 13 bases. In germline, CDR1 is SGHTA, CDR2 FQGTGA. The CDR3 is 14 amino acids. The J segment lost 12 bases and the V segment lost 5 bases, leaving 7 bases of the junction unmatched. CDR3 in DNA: TGTGCCAGCAGCGTCGGACTAGCGGGGGAGGGGCAGTTCTTC. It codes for CASSVGLAGEGQFF.

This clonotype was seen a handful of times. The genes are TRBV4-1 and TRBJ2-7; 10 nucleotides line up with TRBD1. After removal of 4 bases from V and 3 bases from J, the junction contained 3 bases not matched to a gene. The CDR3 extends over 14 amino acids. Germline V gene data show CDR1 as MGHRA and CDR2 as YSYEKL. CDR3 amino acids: CASSPTGGSYEQYF. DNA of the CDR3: TGCGCCAGCAGCCCGACAGGGGGCAGCTACGAGCAGTACTTC.

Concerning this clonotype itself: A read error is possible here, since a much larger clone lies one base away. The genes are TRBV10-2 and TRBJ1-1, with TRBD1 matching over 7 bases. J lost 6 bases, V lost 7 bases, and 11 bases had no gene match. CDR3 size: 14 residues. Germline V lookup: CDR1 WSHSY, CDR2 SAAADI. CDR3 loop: CASTAGDSRAEAFF. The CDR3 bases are TGCGCCAGCACGGCAGGGGACAGTCGCGCTGAAGCTTTCTTT.

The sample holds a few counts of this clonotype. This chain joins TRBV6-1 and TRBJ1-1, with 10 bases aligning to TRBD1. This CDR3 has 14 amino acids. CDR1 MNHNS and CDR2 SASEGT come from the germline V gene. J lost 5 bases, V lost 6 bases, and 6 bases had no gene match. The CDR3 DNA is TGTGCCAGCAGCTACGGGACAGGGGAAACTGAAGCTTTCTTT. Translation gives CASSYGTGETEAFF.

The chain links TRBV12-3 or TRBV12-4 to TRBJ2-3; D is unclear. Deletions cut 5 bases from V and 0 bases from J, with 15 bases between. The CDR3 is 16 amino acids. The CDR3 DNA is TGTGCCAGCAGTCAAGGAGCGAGGTGGAGCACAGATACGCAGTATTTT. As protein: CASSQGARWSTDTQYF.

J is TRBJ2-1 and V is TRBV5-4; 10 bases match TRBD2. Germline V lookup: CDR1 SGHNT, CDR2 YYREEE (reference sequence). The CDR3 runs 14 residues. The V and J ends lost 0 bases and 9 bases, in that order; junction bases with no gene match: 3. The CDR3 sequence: CASSLVVAGGEQFF. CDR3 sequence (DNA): TGTGCCAGCAGCTTGGTGGTAGCGGGGGGTGAGCAGTTCTTC.